Listed here are 5 T cell receptor beta chains from one sample, sequenced in a study. TCRdb used MiXCR to reprocess the 5' RACE reads, holding one entry per CDR3 protein. The profile shows 10,000 to 14,000 distinct CDR3 sequences, around 47% of them singletons. Sequenced: tumor-infiltrating naive CD4+ T cells sorted from the breast tumor. Subset denoted: naive CD4+ T cells, CD4+CD45RA+CD25-. These receptor sequences come from a female donor with breast cancer.

This clonotype came up a few times. V gene TRBV11-2 combines with J gene TRBJ2-5; the match to TRBD2 covers 11 bases. The CDR3 is 13 amino acids. V dropped 4 bases and J dropped 5; count of bases not matched to a gene: 0. CDR1 and CDR2 from the germline V gene are SGHAT and FQNNGV. The CDR3 bases are TGTGCCAGCAGCTCTAGCGGGAGGGAGACCCAGTACTTC. This sequence encodes CASSSSGRETQYF.

Only a few counts were recorded for this clonotype. The chain uses TRBV11-2 and TRBJ2-1, with D tentatively TRBD1 or TRBD2 (6 bases each). Deletions cut 6 bases from V and 4 bases from J, with 16 bases between. There are 15 residues in the CDR3. The germline V gene has CDR1 SGHAT and CDR2 FQNNGV. The DNA for the CDR3 is TGTGCCAGCAGTATTGGGGGGCTGAGGTACAATGAGCAGTTCTTC. Translation gives CASSIGGLRYNEQFF.

The chain is built from TRBV29-1 and TRBJ1-5; D may be TRBD1 (6 bases). The germline V and J ends were trimmed by 3 bases and 7 bases, with 13 bases remaining between them. CDR1 is SQVTM and CDR2 is ANQGSEA in the germline V gene. This CDR3 region has 13 residues. As DNA, the CDR3 is TGCAGCGTTGACTGGGGGGCAGGGCAGCCCCAGCATTTT. Encoded protein: CSVDWGAGQPQHF.

The chain combines TRBV7-3 with TRBJ2-3, with D possibly TRBD1 on 6 matching bases. Germline V gene sequence: CDR1 SGHTA, CDR2 FQGTGA. CDR3 length: 13 residues. V was trimmed by 2 bases and J by 4 bases, leaving 7 bases between them. CDR3 sequence: CASSLGGADTQYF. The DNA for the CDR3 is TGTGCCAGCAGCTTAGGGGGCGCAGATACGCAGTATTTT.

This clonotype was observed a handful of times. This chain connects TRBV7-8 to TRBJ2-7; TRBD2 aligns across 8 bases. Germline V CDR1 and CDR2: SGHVS, FQNEAQ. The J segment lost 3 bases and the V segment lost 5 bases, leaving 12 bases of the junction unmatched. The CDR3 extends over 16 amino acids. The CDR3 DNA reads TGTGCCAGCAGCCCCTTAACCGGGACTAGAAGCTACGAGCAGTACTTC. This translates into CASSPLTGTRSYEQYF.